This TCR beta chain is from a study of blood T cell repertoires in COVID-19. Study overall: Acute and convalescent COVID-19 samples came from the United States, Italy and Spain.

The CDR3 contains 13 residues. The trim removed 5 bases at V and 3 bases at J, leaving 3 bases unmatched. Germline assignment: CDR1 LGHDT and CDR2 YNNKEL (reference sequence). Sequencing used immunoSEQ multiplex PCR; TCRdb keeps in-frame clones, though not all of them. Of about 300,000 clones listed, around 89% are singletons. The source is a man in his forties with acute or convalescent COVID-19. The chain joins TRBV3-1 (or the pseudogene TRBV3-2) to TRBJ2-7, with 8 bases aligning to TRBD2. The specimen sequenced was peripheral blood. CDR3 region: CASSTSGLYEQYF. DNA of the CDR3: TGTGCCAGCAGCACTAGCGGACTCTACGAGCAGTACTTC.